This T cell receptor beta chain was recorded in a study of T cells after yellow fever vaccination. Study-wide context: Fractions of low cell number were prepared using SMART-Seq v4 Ultra Low Input. Findings and limits, study-wide: Clones from primary vaccination mostly reappeared after the booster (approximately 96% CD4, less than 90% CD8).

This clonotype was counted between two and nine times. Antigen: not known. TCRdb passed the 5' RACE reads through MiXCR, listing each CDR3 protein once. The sample lists 450,000 to 600,000 distinct CDR3 sequences; approximately 13% were seen once. This TCR was sampled from a young man who received the YFV17D yellow fever vaccine. Material: PBMCs, obtained on the day of the yellow fever booster vaccination.

CDR3 bases: TGTGCCAGCAGTTTTCGACAGGAGATCTCCTACGAGCAGTACTTC. It encodes CASSFRQEISYEQYF. The chain is built from TRBV6-5 and TRBJ2-7; maybe TRBD1 (6 bases). V lost 4 bases and J 0 bases, leaving 13 bases between the germline ends. The CDR3 is 15 amino acids. Germline CDR1 and CDR2: MNHEY and SVGAGI.